These 11 T cell receptor beta chains share one sample of origin, sequenced in a study of T cells in Graves' hyperthyroidism and ophthalmopathy. RNA transcripts were the template for amplifying TCR beta CDR3 regions. Using the HTBI primer set, a first-round RT-PCR was run on the TCR CDR3. Each CDR3 protein is one row after TCRdb ran MiXCR on the multiplex PCR reads. The sample has 700,000 or so distinct CDR3 sequences; 14% are singletons. What was sequenced was blood. These receptors were collected from a woman between 45 and 60 years old with Graves' ophthalmopathy.

On this clonotype itself: A read error may be the cause here, since a much bigger clone is one base away. The V gene is TRBV29-1, the J gene TRBJ1-5; the D gene is possibly TRBD1 (5 bases). CDR3 length: 12 residues. CDR1 and CDR2 from the germline V gene are SQVTM and ANQGSEA. Trimming stripped 4 bases from V and 4 bases from J, with 8 bases between. The CDR3 is CSVGGRNQPQHF. CDR3 DNA: TGCAGCGTTGGGGGCCGGAATCAGCCCCAGCATTTT.

This clonotype was detected ten times or more. The chain employs TRBV6-1 and TRBJ2-7; weak D call: TRBD2 (5 bases). The CDR3 is 14 residues long. Trimming left V 8 bases short and J 1 base short, with 15 bases between. Germline V gene lookup returns CDR1 MNHNS and CDR2 SASEGT. This CDR3 is CASQGSQTSYEQYF. DNA of the CDR3: TGTGCCAGCCAAGGGAGCCAGACATCCTACGAGCAGTACTTC.

As to this clonotype: This may stem from a read error, because a much larger clone lies one nucleotide away. V and J are TRBV7-8 and TRBJ2-1, with D perhaps matching TRBD2 (5 bases). The CDR3 runs 12 residues. Per the germline V gene, CDR1 is SGHVS and CDR2 is FQNEAQ. CDR3 nucleotide sequence: TGTGCCAGCAGCAGCCAGCGGAGCGAGCAGCTCTTC. It codes for CASSSQRSEQLF.

Notes on this clonotype: Compared with germline, one end of the junction differs, possibly owing to a read error. CDR3 sequence: CASSEEGQPRTEAFF. The CDR3 DNA reads TGTGCCAGCAGTGAGGAAGGACAGCCGAGGACTGAAGCCTTCTTT. The V call is TRBV6-1, the J call TRBJ1-1; D is possibly TRBD1 (6 bases). Germline CDR1 and CDR2: MNHNS and SASEGT. This CDR3 is built from 15 residues.

Ten or more counts support this clonotype. V and J are TRBV20-1 and TRBJ1-5, with 7 positions matching TRBD1. Trimming at V came to 5 bases and at J to 2 bases, leaving 9 bases not matched to a gene. This CDR3 comprises 15 residues. Per the germline V gene, CDR1 is DFQATT and CDR2 is SNEGSKA (reference sequence). This CDR3 is CSAPEGGQRNQPQHF. The CDR3 region has the DNA TGCAGTGCTCCAGAGGGGGGACAGCGCAATCAGCCCCAGCATTTT.

For this clonotype: An end of the junction does not agree with germline; a read error may underlie this. The V call is TRBV5-1, the J call TRBJ1-1; TRBD1 matches at 10 bases. This CDR3 is built from 16 residues. Germline CDR1 SGHRS, CDR2 YFSETQ. The CDR3 spells CASSPTGTGVGTEAFF. The DNA for the CDR3 is TGTGCCAGCAGCCCGACCGGGACAGGGGTAGGCACTGAAGCTTTCTTT. The whole variable domain, remainder taken from reference TRBV5-1 and TRBJ1-1, is KAGVTQTPRYLIKTRGQQVTLSCSPISGHRSVSWYQQTPGQGLQFLFEYFSETQRNKGNFPGRFSGRQFSNSRSEMNVSTLELGDSALYLCASSPTGTGVGTEAFFGQGTRLTVV.

This clonotype showed up many times. The V and J genes are TRBV27 and TRBJ1-1; 7 bases line up with TRBD1. CDR3 length: 14 amino acids. V was clipped by 4 bases and J by 7 bases; unmatched bases: 9. CDR1 is MNHEY and CDR2 is SMNVEV in the germline V gene (reference sequence). The CDR3 nucleotides read TGTGCCAGCAGTTCAAAGACAGGGTTAGGTGAAGCTTTCTTT. Amino acid sequence: CASSSKTGLGEAFF.

The chain couples TRBV6-5 to TRBJ1-2; 9 bases agree with TRBD1. V lost 0 bases, J lost 7 bases, and 15 bases stayed unmatched. The CDR3 is made up of 18 amino acids. In germline, CDR1 is MNHEY, CDR2 SVGAGI. The CDR3 DNA reads TGTGCCAGCAGTTACTCGTCTATGACCGGGACAGGGTCTTTTGGCTACACCTTC. It specifies CASSYSSMTGTGSFGYTF.

This clonotype came up many times. The chain recombines TRBV7-9 with TRBJ1-5, with a weak D call TRBD1 (5 bases). Trimming took 5 bases from V and 1 from J, leaving 9 bases between them. The germline V gene has CDR1 SEHNR and CDR2 FQNEAQ (reference sequence). The CDR3 totals 14 residues. The CDR3 DNA sequence: TGTGCCAGCAGCCATGGGGGGAGCAATCAGCCCCAGCATTTT. Protein: CASSHGGSNQPQHF.

This chain joins TRBV28 and TRBJ2-6, with D perhaps given as TRBD1 or TRBD2 (5 bases each). The V end was cut by 4 bases, the J end by 1 base, with 14 bases between. Germline lookup yields CDR1 MDHEN and CDR2 SYDVKM. The length of the CDR3 is 17 residues. In DNA, the CDR3 is TGTGCCAGCAGTTCGCCGGGACCCACGTCTGGGGCCAACGTCCTGACTTTC. Encoded protein: CASSSPGPTSGANVLTF.

The V and J genes are TRBV6-1 and TRBJ1-4; D possibly corresponds to TRBD1 (6 bases). The CDR3 runs 18 residues. Germline CDR1 is MNHNS and CDR2 is SASEGT. Deletions cut 4 bases from V and 6 bases from J, with 24 bases between. The CDR3 region is CASSGKDSSLGYYEKLFF. The CDR3 region has the DNA TGTGCCAGCAGTGGAAAGGACAGCTCCTTAGGGTATTATGAAAAACTGTTTTTT.